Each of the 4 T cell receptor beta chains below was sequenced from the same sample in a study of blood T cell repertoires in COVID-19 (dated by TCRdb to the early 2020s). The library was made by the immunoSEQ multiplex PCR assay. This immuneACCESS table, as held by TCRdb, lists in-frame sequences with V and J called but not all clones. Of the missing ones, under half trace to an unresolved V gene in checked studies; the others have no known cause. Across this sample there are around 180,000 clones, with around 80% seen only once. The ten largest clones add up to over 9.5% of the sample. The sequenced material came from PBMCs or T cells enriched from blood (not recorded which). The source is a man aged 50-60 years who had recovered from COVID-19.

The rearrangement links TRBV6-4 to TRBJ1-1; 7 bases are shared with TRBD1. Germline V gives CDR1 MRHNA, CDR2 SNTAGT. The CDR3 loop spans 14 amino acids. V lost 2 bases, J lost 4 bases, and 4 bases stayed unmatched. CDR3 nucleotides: TGTGCCAGCAGTGACACCGACAGGGCCACTGAAGCTTTCTTT. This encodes CASSDTDRATEAFF.

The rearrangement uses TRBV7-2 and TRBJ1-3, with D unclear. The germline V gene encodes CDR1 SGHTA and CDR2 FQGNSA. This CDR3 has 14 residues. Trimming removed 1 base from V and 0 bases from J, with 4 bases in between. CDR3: CASSLGGSGNTIYF. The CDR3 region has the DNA TGTGCCAGCAGCTTAGGAGGCTCTGGAAACACCATATATTTT. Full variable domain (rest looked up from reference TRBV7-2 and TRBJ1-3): GAGVSQSPSNKVTEKGKDVELRCDPISGHTALYWYRQSLGQGLEFLIYFQGNSAPDKSGLPSDRFSAERTGGSVSTLTIQRTQQEDSAVYLCASSLGGSGNTIYFGEGSWLTVV.

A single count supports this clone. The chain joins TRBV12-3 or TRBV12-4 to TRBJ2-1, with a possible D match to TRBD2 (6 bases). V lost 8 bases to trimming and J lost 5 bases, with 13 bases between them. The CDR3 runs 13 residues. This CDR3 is CASRRGDHNEQFF. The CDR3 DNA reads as TGTGCCAGCCGTCGCGGGGATCACAATGAGCAGTTCTTC.

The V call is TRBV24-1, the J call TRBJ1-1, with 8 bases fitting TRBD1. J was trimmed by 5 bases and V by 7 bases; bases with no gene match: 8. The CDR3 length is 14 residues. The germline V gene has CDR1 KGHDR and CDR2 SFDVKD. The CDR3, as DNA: TGTGCCACCAGACCACAGGGGGGACAAACTGAAGCTTTCTTT. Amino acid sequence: CATRPQGGQTEAFF.